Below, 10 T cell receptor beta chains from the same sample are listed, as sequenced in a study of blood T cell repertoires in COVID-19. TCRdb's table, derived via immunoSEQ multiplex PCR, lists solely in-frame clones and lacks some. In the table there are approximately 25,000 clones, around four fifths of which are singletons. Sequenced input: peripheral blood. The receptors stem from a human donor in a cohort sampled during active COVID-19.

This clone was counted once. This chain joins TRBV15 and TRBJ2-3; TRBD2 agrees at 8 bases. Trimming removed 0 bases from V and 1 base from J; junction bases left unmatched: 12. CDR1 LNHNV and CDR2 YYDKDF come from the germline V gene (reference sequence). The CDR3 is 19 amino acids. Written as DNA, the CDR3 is TGTGCCACCAGCAGAGAGTTCCCGCCCTATAGCGGGGGCACAGATACGCAGTATTTT. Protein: CATSREFPPYSGGTDTQYF.

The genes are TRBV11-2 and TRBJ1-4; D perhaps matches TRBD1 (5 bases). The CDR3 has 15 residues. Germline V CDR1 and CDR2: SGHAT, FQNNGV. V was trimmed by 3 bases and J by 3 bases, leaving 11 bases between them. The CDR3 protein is CASSFQGLSNEKLFF. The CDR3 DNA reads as TGTGCCAGCAGCTTTCAGGGCCTTTCTAATGAAAAACTGTTTTTT. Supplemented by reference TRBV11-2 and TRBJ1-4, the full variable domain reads EAGVAQSPRYKIIEKRQSVAFWCNPISGHATLYWYQQILGQGPKLLIQFQNNGVVDDSQLPKDRFSAERLKGVDSTLKIQPAKLEDSAVYLCASSFQGLSNEKLFFGSGTQLSVL.

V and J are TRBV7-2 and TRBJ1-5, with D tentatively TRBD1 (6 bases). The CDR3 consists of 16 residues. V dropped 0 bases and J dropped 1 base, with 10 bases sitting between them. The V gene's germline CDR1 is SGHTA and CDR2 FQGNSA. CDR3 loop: CASSLAGRGSNQPQHF. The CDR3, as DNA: TGTGCCAGCAGCTTAGCGGGAAGGGGGAGCAATCAGCCCCAGCATTTT.

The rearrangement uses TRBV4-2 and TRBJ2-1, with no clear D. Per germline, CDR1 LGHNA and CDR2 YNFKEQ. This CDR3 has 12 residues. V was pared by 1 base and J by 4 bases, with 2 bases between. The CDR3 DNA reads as TGTGCCAGCAGCCAAGTATACAATGAGCAGTTCTTC. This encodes CASSQVYNEQFF.

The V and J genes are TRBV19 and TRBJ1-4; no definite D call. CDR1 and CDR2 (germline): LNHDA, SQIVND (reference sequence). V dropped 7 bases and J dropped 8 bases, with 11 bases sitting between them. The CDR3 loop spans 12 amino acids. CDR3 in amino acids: CASTTGEEKLFF. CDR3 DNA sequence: TGTGCCAGTACGACCGGAGAGGAAAAACTGTTTTTT.

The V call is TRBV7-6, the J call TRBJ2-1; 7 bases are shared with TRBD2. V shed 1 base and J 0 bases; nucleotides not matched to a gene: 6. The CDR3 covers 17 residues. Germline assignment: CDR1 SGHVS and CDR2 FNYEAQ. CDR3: CASSLVSGASSYNEQFF. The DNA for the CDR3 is TGTGCCAGCAGCTTAGTGAGCGGGGCGAGCTCCTACAATGAGCAGTTCTTC.

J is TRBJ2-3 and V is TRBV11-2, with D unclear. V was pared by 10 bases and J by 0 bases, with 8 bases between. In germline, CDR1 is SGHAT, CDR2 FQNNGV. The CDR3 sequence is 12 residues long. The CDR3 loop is CATTPSTDTQYF. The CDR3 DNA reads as TGTGCCACTACCCCTAGCACAGATACGCAGTATTTT.

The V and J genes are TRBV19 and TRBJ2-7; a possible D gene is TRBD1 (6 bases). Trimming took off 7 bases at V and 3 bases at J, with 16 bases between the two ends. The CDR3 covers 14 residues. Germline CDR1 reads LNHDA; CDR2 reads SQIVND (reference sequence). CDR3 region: CASNPTGTSYEQYF. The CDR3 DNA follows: TGTGCCAGTAATCCGACAGGAACTAGCTACGAGCAGTACTTC.

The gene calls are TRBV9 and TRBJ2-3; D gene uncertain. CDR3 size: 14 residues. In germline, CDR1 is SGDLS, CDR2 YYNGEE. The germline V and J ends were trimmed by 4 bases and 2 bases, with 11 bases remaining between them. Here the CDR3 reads CASSPRINTDTQYF. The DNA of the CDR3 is TGTGCCAGCAGCCCGCGGATTAACACAGATACGCAGTATTTT.

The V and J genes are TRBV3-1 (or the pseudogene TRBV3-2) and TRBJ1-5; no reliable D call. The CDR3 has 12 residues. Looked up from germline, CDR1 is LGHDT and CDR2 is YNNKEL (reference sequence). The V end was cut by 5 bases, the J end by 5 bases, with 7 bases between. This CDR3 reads CASSYLDQPQHF. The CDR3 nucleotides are TGTGCCAGCAGCTACCTAGATCAGCCCCAGCATTTT.